This T cell receptor beta chain was sequenced for a study of identical twins. Study conclusions and caveats: Part of the zero-insertion signal could reflect confounding by invariant MAIT and iNKT cells.

This clonotype has a handful of counts. What it binds is unknown. TCRdb itself ran the 5' RACE reads through MiXCR, one entry per CDR3 protein. The sample contains 500,000 to 600,000 distinct CDR3 sequences, approximately 22% of which appear only once. This CDR3 has 13 amino acids. Deletions cut 6 bases from V and 4 bases from J, with 10 bases between. Germline V gene sequence: CDR1 DFQATT, CDR2 SNEGSKA (reference sequence). The sample was also linked to a second study, of T cells expressing NK-cell markers. That work adds: Sorted CD3+CD56+NKG2C+, CD3+CD56+NKG2C- and CD3+CD56-NKG2C+ T cells supplied TCR beta repertoires.

The V and J genes are TRBV20-1 and TRBJ2-6; perhaps TRBD1 as D (5 bases). Input material: CD4+ T cells sorted from blood. The receptor comes from a woman younger than 30 in good health. As DNA, the CDR3 is TGCAGTGCAGGGGTTGCGGGGGCCAACGTCCTGACTTTC. This sequence encodes CSAGVAGANVLTF.